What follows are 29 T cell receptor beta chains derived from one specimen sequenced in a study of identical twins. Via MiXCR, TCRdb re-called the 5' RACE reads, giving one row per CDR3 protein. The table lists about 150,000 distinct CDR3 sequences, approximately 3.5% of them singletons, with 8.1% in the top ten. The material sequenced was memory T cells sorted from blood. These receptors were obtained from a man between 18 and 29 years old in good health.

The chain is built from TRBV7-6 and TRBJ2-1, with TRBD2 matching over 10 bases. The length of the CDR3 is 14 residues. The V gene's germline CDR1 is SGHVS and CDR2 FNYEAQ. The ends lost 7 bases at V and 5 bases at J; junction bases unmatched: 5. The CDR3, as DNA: TGTGCCAGCATAAGCGGGAGGGGGGACAATGAGCAGTTCTTC. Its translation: CASISGRGDNEQFF.

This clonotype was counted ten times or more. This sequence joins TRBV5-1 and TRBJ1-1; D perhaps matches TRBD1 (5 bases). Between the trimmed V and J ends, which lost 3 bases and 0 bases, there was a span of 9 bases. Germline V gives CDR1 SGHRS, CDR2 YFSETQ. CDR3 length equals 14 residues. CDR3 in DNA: TGCGCCAGCAGCTCAGGGAATTTGAACACTGAAGCTTTCTTT. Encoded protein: CASSSGNLNTEAFF.

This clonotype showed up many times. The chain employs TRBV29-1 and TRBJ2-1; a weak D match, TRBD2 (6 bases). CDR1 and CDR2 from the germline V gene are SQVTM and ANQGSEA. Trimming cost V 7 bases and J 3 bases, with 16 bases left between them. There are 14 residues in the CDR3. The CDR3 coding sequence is TGCAGCGGGAGGGGACCGCCGATCTACAATGAGCAGTTCTTC. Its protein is CSGRGPPIYNEQFF.

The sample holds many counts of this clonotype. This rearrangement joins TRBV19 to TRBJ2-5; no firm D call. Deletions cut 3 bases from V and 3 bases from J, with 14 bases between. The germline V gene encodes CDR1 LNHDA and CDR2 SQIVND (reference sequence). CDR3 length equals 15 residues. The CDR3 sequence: CASSMAGDSEETQYF. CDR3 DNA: TGTGCCAGTAGTATGGCCGGAGACTCAGAAGAGACCCAGTACTTC.

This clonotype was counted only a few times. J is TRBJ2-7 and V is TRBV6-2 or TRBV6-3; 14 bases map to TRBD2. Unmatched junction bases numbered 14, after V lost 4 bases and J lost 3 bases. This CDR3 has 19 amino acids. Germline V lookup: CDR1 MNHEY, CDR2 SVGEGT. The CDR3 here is CASSFEGTSGRLRHYEQYF. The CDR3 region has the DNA TGTGCCAGCAGTTTCGAAGGGACTAGCGGGAGACTGAGACACTACGAGCAGTACTTC.

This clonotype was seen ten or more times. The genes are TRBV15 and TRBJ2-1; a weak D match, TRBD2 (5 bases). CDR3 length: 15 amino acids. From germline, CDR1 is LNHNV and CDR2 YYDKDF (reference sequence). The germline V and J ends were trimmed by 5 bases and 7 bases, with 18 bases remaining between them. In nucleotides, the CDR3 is TGTGCCACCAGCCCCCAGCGGAGTCCTAAGAATGAGCAGTTCTTC. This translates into CATSPQRSPKNEQFF.

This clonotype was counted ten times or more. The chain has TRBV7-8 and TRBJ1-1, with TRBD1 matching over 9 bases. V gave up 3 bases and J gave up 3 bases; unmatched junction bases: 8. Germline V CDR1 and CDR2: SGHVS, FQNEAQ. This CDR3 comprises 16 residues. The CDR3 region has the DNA TGTGCCAGCAGCTTGACAGGGGGTGGGACCTACACTGAAGCTTTCTTT. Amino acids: CASSLTGGGTYTEAFF.

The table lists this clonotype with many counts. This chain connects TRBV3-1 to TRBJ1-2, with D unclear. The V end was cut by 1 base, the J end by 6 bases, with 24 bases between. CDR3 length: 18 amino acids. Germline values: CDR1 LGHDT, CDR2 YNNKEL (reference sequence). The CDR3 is CASSQVSSGAYRLNGYTF. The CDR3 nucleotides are TGTGCCAGCAGCCAAGTTTCCAGTGGTGCTTACAGACTCAATGGCTACACCTTC.

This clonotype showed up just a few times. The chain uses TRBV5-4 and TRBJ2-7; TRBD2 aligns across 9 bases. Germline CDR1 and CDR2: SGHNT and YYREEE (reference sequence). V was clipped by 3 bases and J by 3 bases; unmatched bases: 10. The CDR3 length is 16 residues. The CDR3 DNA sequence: TGTGCCAGCAGCTCTCAGCTTAGCGGGAGAGACTACGAGCAGTACTTC. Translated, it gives CASSSQLSGRDYEQYF.

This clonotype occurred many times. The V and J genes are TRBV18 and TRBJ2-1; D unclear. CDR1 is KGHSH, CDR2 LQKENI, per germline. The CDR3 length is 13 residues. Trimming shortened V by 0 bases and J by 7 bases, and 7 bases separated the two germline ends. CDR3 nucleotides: TGTGCCAGCTCACCACCGGGCGCAAATGAGCAGTTCTTC. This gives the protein CASSPPGANEQFF.

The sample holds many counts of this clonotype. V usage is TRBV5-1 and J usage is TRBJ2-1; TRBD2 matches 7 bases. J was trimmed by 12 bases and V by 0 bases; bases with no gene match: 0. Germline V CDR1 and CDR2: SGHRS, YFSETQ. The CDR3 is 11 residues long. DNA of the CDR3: TGCGCCAGCAGCTTGGCGGGGGGGCAGTTCTTC. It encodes CASSLAGGQFF.

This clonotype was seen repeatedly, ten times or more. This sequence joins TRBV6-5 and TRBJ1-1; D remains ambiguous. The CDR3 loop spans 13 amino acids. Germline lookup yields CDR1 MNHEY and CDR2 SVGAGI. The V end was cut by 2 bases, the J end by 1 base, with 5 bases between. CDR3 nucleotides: TGTGCCAGCAGTTACCCTGGGAACACTGAAGCTTTCTTT. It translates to CASSYPGNTEAFF.

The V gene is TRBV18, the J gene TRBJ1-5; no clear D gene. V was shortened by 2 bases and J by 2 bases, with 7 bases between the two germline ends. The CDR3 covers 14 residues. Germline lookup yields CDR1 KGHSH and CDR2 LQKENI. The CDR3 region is CASSPWGGNQPQHF. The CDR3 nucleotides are TGTGCCAGCTCACCATGGGGTGGCAATCAGCCCCAGCATTTT.

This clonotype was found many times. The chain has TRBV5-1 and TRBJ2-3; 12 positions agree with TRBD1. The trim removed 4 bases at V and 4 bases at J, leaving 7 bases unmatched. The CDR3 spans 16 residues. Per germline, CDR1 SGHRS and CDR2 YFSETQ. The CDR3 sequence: CASSLSGTGGADTQYF. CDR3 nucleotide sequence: TGCGCCAGCAGCCTATCCGGGACAGGGGGCGCAGATACGCAGTATTTT.

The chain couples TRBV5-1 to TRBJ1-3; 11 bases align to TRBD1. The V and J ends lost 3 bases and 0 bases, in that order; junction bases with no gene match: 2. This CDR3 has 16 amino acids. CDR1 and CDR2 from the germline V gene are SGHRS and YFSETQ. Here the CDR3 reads CASSWGQGDSGNTIYF. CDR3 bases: TGCGCCAGCAGCTGGGGACAGGGGGACTCTGGAAACACCATATATTTT.

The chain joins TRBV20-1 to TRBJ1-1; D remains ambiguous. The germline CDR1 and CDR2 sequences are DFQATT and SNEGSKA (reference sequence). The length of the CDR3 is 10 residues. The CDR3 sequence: CNLPGRGAFF. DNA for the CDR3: TGCAACCTCCCCGGCCGGGGAGCTTTCTTT.

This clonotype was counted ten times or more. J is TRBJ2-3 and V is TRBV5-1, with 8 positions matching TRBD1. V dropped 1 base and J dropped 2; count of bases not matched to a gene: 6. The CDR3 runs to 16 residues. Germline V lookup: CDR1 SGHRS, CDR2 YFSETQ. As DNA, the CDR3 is TGCGCCAGCAGCTTGTCTGGACAGGGCAACACAGATACGCAGTATTTT. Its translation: CASSLSGQGNTDTQYF.

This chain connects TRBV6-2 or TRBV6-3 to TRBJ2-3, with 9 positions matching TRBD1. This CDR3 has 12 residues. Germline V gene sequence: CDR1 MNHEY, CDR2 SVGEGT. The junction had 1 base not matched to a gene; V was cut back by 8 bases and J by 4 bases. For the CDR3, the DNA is TGTGCCAGCGGACAGGGGTCAGATACGCAGTATTTT. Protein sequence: CASGQGSDTQYF.

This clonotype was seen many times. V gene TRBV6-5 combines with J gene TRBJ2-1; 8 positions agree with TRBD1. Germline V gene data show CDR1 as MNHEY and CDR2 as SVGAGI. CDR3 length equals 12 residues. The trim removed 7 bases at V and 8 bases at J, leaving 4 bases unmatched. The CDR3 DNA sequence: TGTGCCAGCACGGACAGGGTCGATGAGCAGTTCTTC. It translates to CASTDRVDEQFF.

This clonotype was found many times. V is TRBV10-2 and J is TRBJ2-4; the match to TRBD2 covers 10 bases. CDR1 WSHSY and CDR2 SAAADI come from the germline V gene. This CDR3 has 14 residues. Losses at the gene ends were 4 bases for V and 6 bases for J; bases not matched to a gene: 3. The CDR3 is CASSATSGSNIQYF. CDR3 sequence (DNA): TGCGCCAGCAGTGCGACTAGCGGGTCAAACATTCAGTACTTC.

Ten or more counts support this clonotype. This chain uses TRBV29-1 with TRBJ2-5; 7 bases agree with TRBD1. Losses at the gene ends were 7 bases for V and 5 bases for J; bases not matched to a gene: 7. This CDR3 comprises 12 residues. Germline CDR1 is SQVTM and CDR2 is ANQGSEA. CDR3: CSARQGRETQYF. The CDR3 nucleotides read TGCAGCGCTCGACAGGGAAGGGAGACCCAGTACTTC.

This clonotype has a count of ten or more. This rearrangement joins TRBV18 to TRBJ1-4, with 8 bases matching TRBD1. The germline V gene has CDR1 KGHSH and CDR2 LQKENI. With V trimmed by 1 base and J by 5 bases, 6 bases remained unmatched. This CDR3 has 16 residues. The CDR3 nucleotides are TGTGCCAGCTCACCACTCTCAGGGGGCTCGAATGAAAAACTGTTTTTT. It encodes CASSPLSGGSNEKLFF. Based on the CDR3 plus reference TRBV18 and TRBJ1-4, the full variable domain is NAGVMQNPRHLVRRRGQEARLRCSPMKGHSHVYWYRQLPEEGLKFMVYLQKENIIDESGMPKERFSAEFPKEGPSILRIQQVVRGDSAAYFCASSPLSGGSNEKLFFGSGTQLSVL.

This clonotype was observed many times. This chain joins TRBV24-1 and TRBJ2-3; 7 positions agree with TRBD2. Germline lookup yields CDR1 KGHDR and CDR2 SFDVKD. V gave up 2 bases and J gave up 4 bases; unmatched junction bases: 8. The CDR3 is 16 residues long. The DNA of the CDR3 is TGTGCCACCAGTGATTCCTTAACGGGAGGTTCAGATACGCAGTATTTT. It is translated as CATSDSLTGGSDTQYF.

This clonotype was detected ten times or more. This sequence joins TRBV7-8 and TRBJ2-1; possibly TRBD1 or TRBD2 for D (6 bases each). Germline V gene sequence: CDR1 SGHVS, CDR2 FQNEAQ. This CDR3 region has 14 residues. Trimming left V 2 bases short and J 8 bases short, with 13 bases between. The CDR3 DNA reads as TGTGCCAGCAGCTTAAGCATGGGGGGCCATGAGCAGTTCTTC. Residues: CASSLSMGGHEQFF.

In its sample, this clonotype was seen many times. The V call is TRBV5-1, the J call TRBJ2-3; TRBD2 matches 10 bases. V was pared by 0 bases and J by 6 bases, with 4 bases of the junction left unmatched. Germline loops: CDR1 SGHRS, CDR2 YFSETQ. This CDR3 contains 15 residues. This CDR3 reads CASSLASGSMDTQYF. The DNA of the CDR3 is TGCGCCAGCAGCTTGGCTAGCGGGAGTATGGATACGCAGTATTTT.

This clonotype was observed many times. The CDR3 protein is CSASPRRGTEAFF. The CDR3, as DNA: TGCAGTGCTAGCCCTCGCAGGGGCACTGAAGCTTTCTTT. The chain joins TRBV20-1 to TRBJ1-1; perhaps TRBD1 as D (6 bases). CDR3 length: 13 residues. From germline, CDR1 is DFQATT and CDR2 SNEGSKA (reference sequence). Between the trimmed V and J ends, which lost 3 bases and 4 bases, there was a span of 12 bases.

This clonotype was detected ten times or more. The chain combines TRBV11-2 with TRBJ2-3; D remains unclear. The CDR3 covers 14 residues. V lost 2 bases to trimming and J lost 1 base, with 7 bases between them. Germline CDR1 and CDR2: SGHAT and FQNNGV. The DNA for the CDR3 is TGTGCCAGCAGCTTAAAATCAGGCACAGATACGCAGTATTTT. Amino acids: CASSLKSGTDTQYF.

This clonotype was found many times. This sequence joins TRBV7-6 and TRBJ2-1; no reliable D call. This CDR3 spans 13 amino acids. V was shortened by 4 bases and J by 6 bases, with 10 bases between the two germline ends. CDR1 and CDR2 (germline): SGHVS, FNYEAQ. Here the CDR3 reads CASSSSLGNEQFF. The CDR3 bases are TGTGCCAGCAGCTCCTCCCTTGGCAATGAGCAGTTCTTC.

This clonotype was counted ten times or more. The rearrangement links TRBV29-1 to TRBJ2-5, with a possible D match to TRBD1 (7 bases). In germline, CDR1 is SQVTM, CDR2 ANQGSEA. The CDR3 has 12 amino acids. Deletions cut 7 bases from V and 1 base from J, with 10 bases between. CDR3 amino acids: CSGGTAQETQYF. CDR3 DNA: TGCAGCGGCGGGACAGCCCAAGAGACCCAGTACTTC.